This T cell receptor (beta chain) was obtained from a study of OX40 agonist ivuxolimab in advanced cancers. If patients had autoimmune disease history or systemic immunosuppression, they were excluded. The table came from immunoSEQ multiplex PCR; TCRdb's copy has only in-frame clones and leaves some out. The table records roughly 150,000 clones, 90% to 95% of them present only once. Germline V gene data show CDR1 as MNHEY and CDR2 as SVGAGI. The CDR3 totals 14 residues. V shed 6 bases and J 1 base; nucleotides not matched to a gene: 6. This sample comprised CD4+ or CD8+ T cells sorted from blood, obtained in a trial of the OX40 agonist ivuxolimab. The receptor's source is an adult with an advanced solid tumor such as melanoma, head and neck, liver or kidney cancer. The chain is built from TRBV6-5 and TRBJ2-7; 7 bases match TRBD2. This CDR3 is CASRRGEESYEQYF. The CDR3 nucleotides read TGTGCCAGCAGACGGGGGGAGGAGTCCTACGAGCAGTACTTC.